One and the same sample provided the 19 T cell receptor beta chains below, sequenced in a study of T cells in Graves' hyperthyroidism and ophthalmopathy. Regions amplified from RNA transcripts were the TCR beta CDR3 regions. TCR CDR3 underwent first-round RT-PCR with the HTBI primer set. A single record per CDR3 protein comes from TCRdb applying MiXCR to the multiplex PCR reads. The sample lists over 650,000 distinct CDR3 sequences, just under 45% occurring once. Sequenced input: peripheral blood or thyroid tissue (not recorded which). The source of these receptors is an adult man with Graves' disease, either hyperthyroidism or ophthalmopathy (not recorded which).

V and J are TRBV7-8 and TRBJ1-2; a possible D gene is TRBD1 (5 bases). V dropped 6 bases and J dropped 6 bases, with 17 bases sitting between them. This CDR3 comprises 14 residues. The V gene's germline CDR1 is SGHVS and CDR2 FQNEAQ. The CDR3 is CASSSAPGANGYTF. CDR3 nucleotides: TGTGCCAGCAGTTCCGCGCCCGGGGCGAATGGCTACACCTTC.

This chain connects TRBV9 to TRBJ1-2, with 7 positions matching TRBD1. CDR1 is SGDLS and CDR2 is YYNGEE in the germline V gene. J lost 0 bases, V lost 4 bases, and 6 bases had no gene match. The CDR3 runs to 15 residues. The CDR3 nucleotides read TGTGCCAGCAGCCCCGACAGGGACACTAACTATGGCTACACCTTC. Protein sequence: CASSPDRDTNYGYTF.

This clonotype was picked up a small number of times. The genes are TRBV7-9 and TRBJ1-3; D is ambiguous. This CDR3 comprises 16 residues. The ends were cut back, 4 bases at V and 0 bases at J, with 13 bases in the middle. Germline CDR1 and CDR2: SEHNR and FQNEAQ (reference sequence). CDR3 nucleotide sequence: TGTGCCAGCAGCTCAAGAGGGCCTGCCTCTGGAAACACCATATATTTT. The encoded protein is CASSSRGPASGNTIYF.

The chain recombines TRBV24-1 with TRBJ1-1; TRBD1 might be the D (6 bases). Germline loops: CDR1 KGHDR, CDR2 SFDVKD. V shed 1 base and J shed 8 bases, with 10 bases lying between them. This CDR3 is built from 13 residues. The CDR3 sequence: CATSDFTGQEAFF. The DNA of the CDR3 is TGTGCCACCAGTGATTTTACAGGACAGGAAGCTTTCTTT.

The CDR3: CASSSRQAGSEETQYF. For the CDR3, the DNA is TGTGCCAGTAGTTCACGGCAAGCGGGATCCGAAGAGACCCAGTACTTC. V gene TRBV7-2 combines with J gene TRBJ2-5; 7 nucleotides line up with TRBD2. The trim removed 9 bases at V and 3 bases at J, leaving 16 bases unmatched. The CDR3 length is 16 residues. Germline CDR1 is SGHTA and CDR2 is FQGNSA.

V usage is TRBV20-1 and J usage is TRBJ2-5; D is unresolved. Germline V lookup: CDR1 DFQATT, CDR2 SNEGSKA (reference sequence). The CDR3 sequence is 11 residues long. Trimming left V 6 bases short and J 11 bases short, with 16 bases between. In DNA form, the CDR3 reads TGCAGTGCCCCGGTGCTTTTGTCTCAGTACTTC. Amino acids: CSAPVLLSQYF.

In regard to this clonotype: This could be a read error, since a much larger clone is one nucleotide away. The chain recombines TRBV20-1 with TRBJ2-7; D is possibly TRBD1 or TRBD2 (5 bases each). V lost 5 bases and J 3 bases, leaving 14 bases between the germline ends. The germline gives CDR1 DFQATT, CDR2 SNEGSKA (reference sequence). The CDR3 is 13 amino acids. This CDR3 reads CSAARGTGYEQYF. CDR3 nucleotides: TGCAGTGCTGCCCGGGGCACTGGCTACGAGCAGTACTTC.

Points on this clonotype: One base away lies a much larger clone, so this may be a sequencing read error. The chain uses TRBV24-1 and TRBJ2-2; D unclear. The V gene's germline CDR1 is KGHDR and CDR2 SFDVKD. The CDR3 extends over 14 amino acids. Deletions cut 6 bases from V and 2 bases from J, with 9 bases between. CDR3 amino acids: CATSPARNTGELFF. The CDR3 coding sequence is TGTGCCACCAGTCCGGCGCGAAACACCGGGGAGCTGTTTTTT.

This clonotype occurred once. The chain has TRBV29-1 and TRBJ1-3; D gene uncertain. V was clipped by 8 bases and J by 4 bases, with 3 bases between them. The CDR3 is 9 amino acids. Germline V CDR1 and CDR2: SQVTM, ANQGSEA. This chain's CDR3 is CSLGNTIYF. CDR3 DNA: TGCAGCTTGGGAAACACCATATATTTT.

This rearrangement joins TRBV10-2 to TRBJ2-2; 9 bases match TRBD2. Looked up from germline, CDR1 is WSHSY and CDR2 is SAAADI. V was pared by 6 bases and J by 3 bases, with 5 bases of the junction left unmatched. CDR3 length: 15 residues. Here the CDR3 reads CASRRTSEDTGELFF. CDR3 coding DNA: TGCGCCAGCAGGCGGACTAGCGAGGACACCGGGGAGCTGTTTTTT.

The chain recombines TRBV11-2 with TRBJ2-7; 10 positions agree with TRBD1. Germline assignment: CDR1 SGHAT and CDR2 FQNNGV. The CDR3 totals 16 residues. After removal of 3 bases from V and 0 bases from J, the junction contained 5 bases not matched to a gene. The CDR3 nucleotides read TGTGCCAGCAGCTTCCCGGGACAGGGGACCTCCTACGAGCAGTACTTC. This sequence encodes CASSFPGQGTSYEQYF.

The chain's CDR3 is CASSRDWTGVEAFF. The CDR3 DNA reads TGTGCCAGCAGCCGAGATTGGACAGGGGTTGAAGCTTTCTTT. J is TRBJ1-1 and V is TRBV11-2; 9 positions match TRBD1. J was trimmed by 7 bases and V by 5 bases; bases with no gene match: 8. CDR3 length: 14 amino acids. Per the germline V gene, CDR1 is SGHAT and CDR2 is FQNNGV.

J is TRBJ1-1 and V is TRBV7-2; perhaps TRBD1 as D (6 bases). The CDR3 extends over 15 amino acids. V gave up 6 bases and J gave up 0 bases, with 14 bases separating them. Germline CDR1 reads SGHTA; CDR2 reads FQGNSA. The CDR3 DNA reads TGTGCCAGCAGGCCAATACAGGGAATGAACACTGAAGCTTTCTTT. It specifies CASRPIQGMNTEAFF.

The chain has TRBV20-1 and TRBJ1-5; D perhaps matches TRBD1 (6 bases). CDR1 is DFQATT, CDR2 SNEGSKA, per germline (reference sequence). Deletions cut 6 bases from V and 0 bases from J, with 15 bases between. The CDR3 runs to 15 residues. This chain's CDR3 is CSATKGGFSNQPQHF. CDR3 bases: TGCAGTGCCACTAAGGGGGGTTTTAGCAATCAGCCCCAGCATTTT.

The V gene is TRBV10-3, the J gene TRBJ1-2; TRBD1 is a possible D gene (6 bases). Germline V gene lookup returns CDR1 ENHRY and CDR2 SYGVKD. This CDR3 is built from 13 residues. V was pared by 2 bases and J by 4 bases, with 8 bases between. The CDR3 sequence: CAISEGQFYGYTF. CDR3 nucleotides: TGTGCCATCAGTGAGGGACAGTTCTATGGCTACACCTTC.

The chain has TRBV12-3 or TRBV12-4 and TRBJ2-7; TRBD2 might be the D (6 bases). Trimming stripped 6 bases from V and 3 bases from J, with 12 bases between. The CDR3 covers 13 residues. The CDR3 nucleotides are TGTGCCAGCAGAGCCGGGACTGTCTACGAGCAGTACTTC. Its protein is CASRAGTVYEQYF.

The rearrangement joins TRBV29-1 to TRBJ1-2, with D uncertain. Per germline, CDR1 SQVTM and CDR2 ANQGSEA. The CDR3 length is 11 residues. The CDR3 nucleotides are TGCAGTTTGGACGGGAACTATGGCTACACCTTC. This codes for CSLDGNYGYTF.

Comment on this clonotype: Mismatch with germline at one junction end may stem from a read error. CDR3 nucleotide sequence: TGTGCCAGCAGTTTACTAGGACAGCGAAAGAATTTC. This codes for CASSLLGQRKNF. The chain links TRBV28 to TRBJ1-2; D perhaps matches TRBD1 (6 bases). This CDR3 is 12 amino acids long. CDR1 MDHEN and CDR2 SYDVKM come from the germline V gene.

The rearrangement joins TRBV11-1 to TRBJ1-6, with 7 bases matching TRBD1. The germline CDR1 and CDR2 sequences are SGHAT and FQDESV (reference sequence). V gave up 4 bases and J gave up 7 bases; unmatched junction bases: 13. The CDR3 totals 17 residues. This CDR3 is CASSSHDLQGTNSPLHF. The DNA for the CDR3 is TGTGCCAGCAGCTCGCACGACCTACAGGGGACCAATTCACCCCTCCACTTT.